There are many counts of the clone carrying this TCR beta chain. The antigen remains unidentified. To make TCR beta libraries, researchers used iRepertoire HTBI primers and Arm-PCR of CDR3 regions. TCRdb used MiXCR to reprocess the multiplex PCR reads, holding one entry per CDR3 protein. The sample lists some 600,000 distinct CDR3 sequences, about 16% occurring once. This entry is derived from a study of regulatory T cells in long-lasting Graves disease. Study results and caveats: A greater number of public clonotypes (2,741) was shared by persistent patients than by new patients (about 960).

The CDR3 totals 17 residues. CDR1 is SEHNR, CDR2 FQNEAQ, per germline (reference sequence). J lost 4 bases, V lost 6 bases, and 10 bases had no gene match. Time point: newly diagnosed GD, antithyroid drugs for less than 3 months. Construction of the TCR library relied on RNA isolated from PBMCs. These data also featured in a second study, about T cells in Graves' hyperthyroidism and ophthalmopathy. Per that paper: Patients showing uncontrolled infection, other autoimmune disease, pregnancy or lactation were ineligible.

The rearrangement joins TRBV7-9 to TRBJ2-2, with 11 bases identical to TRBD2. This TCR was recovered from a man younger than 35 with Graves disease. Sequenced material: peripheral blood mononuclear cells (PBMCs), taken at new diagnosis, from a patient treated with antithyroid drugs. The CDR3 loop reads CASRDLSGRAPTGELFF. CDR3 DNA sequence: TGTGCCAGCAGAGACCTTAGCGGGAGGGCCCCCACCGGGGAGCTGTTTTTT.